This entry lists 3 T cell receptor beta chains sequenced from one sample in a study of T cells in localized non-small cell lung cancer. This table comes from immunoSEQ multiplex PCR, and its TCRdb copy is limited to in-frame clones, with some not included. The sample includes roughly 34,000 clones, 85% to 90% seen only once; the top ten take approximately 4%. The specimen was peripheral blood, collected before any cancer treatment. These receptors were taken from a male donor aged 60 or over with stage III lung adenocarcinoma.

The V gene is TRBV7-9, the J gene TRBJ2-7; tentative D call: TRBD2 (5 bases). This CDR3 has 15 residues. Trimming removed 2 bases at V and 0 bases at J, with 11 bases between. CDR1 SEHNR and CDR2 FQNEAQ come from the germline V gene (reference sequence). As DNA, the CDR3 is TGTGCCAGCAGCTTATATAGGGAGAGCTCCTACGAGCAGTACTTC. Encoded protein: CASSLYRESSYEQYF.

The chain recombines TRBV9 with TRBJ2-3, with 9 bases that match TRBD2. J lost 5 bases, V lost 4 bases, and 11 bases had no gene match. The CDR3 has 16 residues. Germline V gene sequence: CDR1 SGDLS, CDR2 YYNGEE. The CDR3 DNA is TGTGCCAGCAGCCCCTCGCGGGGGGGGCCGGAAGATACGCAGTATTTT. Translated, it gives CASSPSRGGPEDTQYF.

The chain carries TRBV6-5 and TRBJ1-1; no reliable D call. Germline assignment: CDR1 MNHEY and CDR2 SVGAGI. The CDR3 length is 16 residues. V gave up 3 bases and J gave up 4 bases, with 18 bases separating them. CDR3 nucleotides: TGTGCCAGCAGTTATGATCGGGGTCCCGGGATCACTGAAGCTTTCTTT. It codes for CASSYDRGPGITEAFF.